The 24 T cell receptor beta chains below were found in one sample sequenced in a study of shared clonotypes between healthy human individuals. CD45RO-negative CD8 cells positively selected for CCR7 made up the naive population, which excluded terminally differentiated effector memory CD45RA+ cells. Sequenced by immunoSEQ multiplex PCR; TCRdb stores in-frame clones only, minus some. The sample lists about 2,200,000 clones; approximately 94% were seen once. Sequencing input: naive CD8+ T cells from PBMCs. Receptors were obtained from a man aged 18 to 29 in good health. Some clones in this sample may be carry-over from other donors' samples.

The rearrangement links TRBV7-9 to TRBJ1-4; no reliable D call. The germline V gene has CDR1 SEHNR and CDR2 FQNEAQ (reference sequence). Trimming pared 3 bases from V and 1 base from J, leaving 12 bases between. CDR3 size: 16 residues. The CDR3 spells CASSLGGLKTNEKLFF. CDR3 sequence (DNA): TGTGCCAGCAGCTTGGGAGGGTTGAAAACTAATGAAAAACTGTTTTTT.

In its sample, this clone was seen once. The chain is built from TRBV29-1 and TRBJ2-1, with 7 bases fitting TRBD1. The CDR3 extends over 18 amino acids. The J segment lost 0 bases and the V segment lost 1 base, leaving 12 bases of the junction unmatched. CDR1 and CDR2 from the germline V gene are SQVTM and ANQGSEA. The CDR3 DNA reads TGCAGCGTTGAAGGGGCAGGGGGTGGGGTAAGCTCCTACAATGAGCAGTTCTTC. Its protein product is CSVEGAGGGVSSYNEQFF.

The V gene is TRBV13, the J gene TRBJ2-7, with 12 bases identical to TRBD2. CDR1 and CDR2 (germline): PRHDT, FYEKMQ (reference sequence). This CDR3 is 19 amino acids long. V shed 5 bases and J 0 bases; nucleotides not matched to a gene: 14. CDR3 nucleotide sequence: TGTGCCAGCAGCCCTAGCGGGAGGGCTGTAGGAATGAGCTCCTACGAGCAGTACTTC. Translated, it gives CASSPSGRAVGMSSYEQYF.

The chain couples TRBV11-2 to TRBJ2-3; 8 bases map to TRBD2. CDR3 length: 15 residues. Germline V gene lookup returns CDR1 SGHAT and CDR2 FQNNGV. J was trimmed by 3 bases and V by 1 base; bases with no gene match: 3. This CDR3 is CASSLGASGTDTQYF. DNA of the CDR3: TGTGCCAGCAGCTTAGGGGCTAGCGGGACAGATACGCAGTATTTT. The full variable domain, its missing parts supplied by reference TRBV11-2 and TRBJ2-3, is EAGVAQSPRYKIIEKRQSVAFWCNPISGHATLYWYQQILGQGPKLLIQFQNNGVVDDSQLPKDRFSAERLKGVDSTLKIQPAKLEDSAVYLCASSLGASGTDTQYFGPGTRLTVL.

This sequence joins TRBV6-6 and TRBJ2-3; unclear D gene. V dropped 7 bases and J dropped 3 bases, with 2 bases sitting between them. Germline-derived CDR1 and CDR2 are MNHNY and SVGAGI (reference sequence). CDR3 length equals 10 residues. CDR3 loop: CASKTDTQYF. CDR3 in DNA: TGTGCCAGCAAGACAGATACGCAGTATTTT.

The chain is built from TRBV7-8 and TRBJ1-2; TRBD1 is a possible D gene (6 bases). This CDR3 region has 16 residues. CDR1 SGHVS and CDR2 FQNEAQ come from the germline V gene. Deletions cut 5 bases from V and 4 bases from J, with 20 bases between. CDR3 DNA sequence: TGTGCCAGCAGCGAGGACAGAAGGGGATCGGGCTATGGCTACACCTTC. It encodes CASSEDRRGSGYGYTF.

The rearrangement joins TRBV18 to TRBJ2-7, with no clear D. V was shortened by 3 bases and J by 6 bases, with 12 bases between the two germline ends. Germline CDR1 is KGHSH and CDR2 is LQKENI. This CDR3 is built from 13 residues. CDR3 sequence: CASSPARWGEQYF. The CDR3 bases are TGTGCCAGCTCACCGGCCAGATGGGGCGAGCAGTACTTC.

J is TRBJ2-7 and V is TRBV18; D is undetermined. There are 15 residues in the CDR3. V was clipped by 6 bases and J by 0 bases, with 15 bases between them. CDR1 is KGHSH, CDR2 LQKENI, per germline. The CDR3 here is CASSPTGRDSYEQYF. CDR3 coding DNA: TGTGCCAGCTCCCCCACCGGTAGGGACTCCTACGAGCAGTACTTC.

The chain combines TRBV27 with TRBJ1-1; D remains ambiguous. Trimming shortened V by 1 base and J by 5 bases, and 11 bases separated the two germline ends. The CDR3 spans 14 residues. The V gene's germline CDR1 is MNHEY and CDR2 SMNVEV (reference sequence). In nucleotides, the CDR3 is TGTGCCAGCAGTTTATGGGCGGGGAGGACTGAAGCTTTCTTT. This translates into CASSLWAGRTEAFF.

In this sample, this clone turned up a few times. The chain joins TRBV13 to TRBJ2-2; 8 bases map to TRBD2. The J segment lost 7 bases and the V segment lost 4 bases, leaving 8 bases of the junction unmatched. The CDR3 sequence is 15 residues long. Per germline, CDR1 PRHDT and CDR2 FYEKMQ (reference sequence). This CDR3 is CASSSTPRGGGELFF. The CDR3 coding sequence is TGTGCCAGCAGCTCTACCCCTCGGGGGGGCGGGGAGCTGTTTTTT. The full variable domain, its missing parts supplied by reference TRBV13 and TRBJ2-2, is AAGVIQSPRHLIKEKRETATLKCYPIPRHDTVYWYQQGPGQDPQFLISFYEKMQSDKGSIPDRFSAQQFSDYHSELNMSSLELGDSALYFCASSSTPRGGGELFFGEGSRLTVL.

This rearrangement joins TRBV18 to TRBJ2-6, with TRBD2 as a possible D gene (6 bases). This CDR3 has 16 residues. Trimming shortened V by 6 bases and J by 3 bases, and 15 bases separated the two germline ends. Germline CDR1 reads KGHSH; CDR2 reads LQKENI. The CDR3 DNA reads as TGTGCCAGCTCTCACTGGGGGGAAGATGGGGCCAACGTCCTGACTTTC. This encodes CASSHWGEDGANVLTF.

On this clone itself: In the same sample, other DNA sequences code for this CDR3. CDR3 nucleotide sequence: TGTGCCAGCAGCCCCTCAAGGGCAACTAATGAAAAACTGTTTTTT. This codes for CASSPSRATNEKLFF. The rearrangement uses TRBV4-2 and TRBJ1-4; D uncertain. The CDR3 runs 15 residues. The germline V and J ends were trimmed by 4 bases and 0 bases, with 9 bases remaining between them. CDR1 is LGHNA, CDR2 YNFKEQ, per germline.

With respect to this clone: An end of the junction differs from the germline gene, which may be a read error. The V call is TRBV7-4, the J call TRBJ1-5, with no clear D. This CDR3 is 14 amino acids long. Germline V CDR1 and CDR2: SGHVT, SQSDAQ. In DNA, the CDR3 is TGTGCCAGCAGCATAGCACCCGGAAATCAGCCCCAGCATTTT. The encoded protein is CASSIAPGNQPQHF.

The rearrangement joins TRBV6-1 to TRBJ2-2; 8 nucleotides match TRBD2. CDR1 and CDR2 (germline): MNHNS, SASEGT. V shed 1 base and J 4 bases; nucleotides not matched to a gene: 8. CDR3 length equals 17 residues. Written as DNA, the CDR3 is TGTGCCAGCAGTGAAGGGTTGGGACTAGTTTCCACCGGGGAGCTGTTTTTT. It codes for CASSEGLGLVSTGELFF.

The CDR3 loop reads CSVVGNVAYEQYF. The DNA for the CDR3 is TGCAGCGTTGTGGGGAATGTGGCCTACGAGCAGTACTTC. The V call is TRBV29-1, the J call TRBJ2-7, with unresolved D. The CDR3 has 13 residues. V lost 4 bases to trimming and J lost 2 bases, with 12 bases between them. Germline CDR1 SQVTM, CDR2 ANQGSEA.

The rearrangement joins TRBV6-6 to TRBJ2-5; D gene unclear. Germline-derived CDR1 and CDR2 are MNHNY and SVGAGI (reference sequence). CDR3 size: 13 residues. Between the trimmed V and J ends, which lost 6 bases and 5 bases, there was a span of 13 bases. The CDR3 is CASRTENGETQYF. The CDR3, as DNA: TGTGCCAGCAGAACGGAGAATGGGGAGACCCAGTACTTC.

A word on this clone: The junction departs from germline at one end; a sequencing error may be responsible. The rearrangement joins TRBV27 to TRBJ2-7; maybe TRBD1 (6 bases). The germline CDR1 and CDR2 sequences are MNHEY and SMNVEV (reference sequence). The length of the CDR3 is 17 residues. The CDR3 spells CASSPYGQTSTLYGQYF. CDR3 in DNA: TGTGCCAGCAGTCCATACGGACAGACCTCTACCCTCTACGGGCAGTACTTC.

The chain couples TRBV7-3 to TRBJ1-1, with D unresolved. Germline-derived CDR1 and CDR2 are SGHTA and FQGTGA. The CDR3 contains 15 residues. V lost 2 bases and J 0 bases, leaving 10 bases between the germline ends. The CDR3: CASSLERDMNTEAFF. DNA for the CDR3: TGTGCCAGCAGCTTAGAAAGGGATATGAACACTGAAGCTTTCTTT.

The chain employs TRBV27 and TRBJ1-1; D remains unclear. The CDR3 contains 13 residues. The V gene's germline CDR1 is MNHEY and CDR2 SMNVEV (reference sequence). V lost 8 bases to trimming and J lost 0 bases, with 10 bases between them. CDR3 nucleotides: TGTGCCAGCCGCGAGGTTATGAACACTGAAGCTTTCTTT. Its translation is CASREVMNTEAFF.

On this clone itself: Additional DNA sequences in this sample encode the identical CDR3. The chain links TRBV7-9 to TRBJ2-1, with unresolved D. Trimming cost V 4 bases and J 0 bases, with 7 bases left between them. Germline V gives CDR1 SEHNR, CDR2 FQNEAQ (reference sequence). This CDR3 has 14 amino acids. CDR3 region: CASSSTGSYNEQFF. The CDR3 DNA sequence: TGTGCCAGCAGCTCGACCGGCTCCTACAATGAGCAGTTCTTC.

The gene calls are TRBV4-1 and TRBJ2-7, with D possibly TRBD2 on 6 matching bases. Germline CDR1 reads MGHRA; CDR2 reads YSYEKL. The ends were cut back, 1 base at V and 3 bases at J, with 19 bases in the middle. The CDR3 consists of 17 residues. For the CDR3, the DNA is TGCGCCAGCAGCCAAGGGCGGGGAGGAGGGCAGGGCTACGAGCAGTACTTC. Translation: CASSQGRGGGQGYEQYF.

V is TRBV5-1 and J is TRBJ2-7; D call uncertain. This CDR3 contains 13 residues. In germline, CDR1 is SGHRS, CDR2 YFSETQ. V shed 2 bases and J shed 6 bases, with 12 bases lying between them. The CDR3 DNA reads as TGCGCCAGCAGCTTCCCTAGTAGGAGCGAGCAGTACTTC. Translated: CASSFPSRSEQYF.

CDR3 DNA: TGTGCCTGCCTTACAGGGGGGGGAACTGAAGCTTTCTTT. Translation: CACLTGGGTEAFF. The chain recombines TRBV30 with TRBJ1-1; TRBD1 agrees at 8 bases. The ends lost 6 bases at V and 5 bases at J; junction bases unmatched: 8. CDR1 and CDR2 from the germline V gene are GTSNPN and SVGIG (reference sequence). The CDR3 length is 13 residues.

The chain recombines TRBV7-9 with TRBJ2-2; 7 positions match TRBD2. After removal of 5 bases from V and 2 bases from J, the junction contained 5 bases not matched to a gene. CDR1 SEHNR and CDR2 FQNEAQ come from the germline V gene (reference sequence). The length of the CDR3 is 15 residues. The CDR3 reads CASSGAGLNTGELFF. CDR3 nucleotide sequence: TGTGCCAGCAGCGGAGCGGGGCTAAACACCGGGGAGCTGTTTTTT. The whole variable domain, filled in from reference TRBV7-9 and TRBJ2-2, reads DTGVSQNPRHKITKRGQNVTFRCDPISEHNRLYWYRQTLGQGPEFLTYFQNEAQLEKSRLLSDRFSAERPKGSFSTLEIQRTEQGDSAMYLCASSGAGLNTGELFFGEGSRLTVL.